A single sample gave rise to the 22 T cell receptor beta chains below, sequenced in a study of T cell repertoires in cytomegalovirus infection. Their specific antigens are unknown. TCRdb re-called the reads through MiXCR, storing one row per CDR3 protein. This sample has some 900,000 distinct CDR3 sequences; 32% occur once, and the top ten carry around an eighth. Sample: cultured CD8+ T cells from PBMCs, taken from culture after CMV antigen stimulation. The source is a human donor in good health (CMV status not recorded). Some clones in this sample may be carry-over from other donors' samples.

The V and J genes are TRBV5-1 and TRBJ2-3; 7 nucleotides agree with TRBD1. This CDR3 spans 15 amino acids. Germline CDR1 reads SGHRS; CDR2 reads YFSETQ. V shed 0 bases, J shed 2 bases, and the junction held 3 bases outside the gene matches. In DNA, the CDR3 is TGCGCCAGCAGCTTGGTCGGGACAGCCACAGATACGCAGTATTTT. It is translated as CASSLVGTATDTQYF.

This chain connects TRBV4-3 to TRBJ2-3; 8 bases are shared with TRBD1. Germline values: CDR1 LGHNA, CDR2 YSLEER. The CDR3 extends over 16 amino acids. V gave up 2 bases and J gave up 4 bases; unmatched junction bases: 8. The DNA for the CDR3 is TGCGCCAGCAGCCAAAAGGACAGGGTTTATCCAGATACGCAGTATTTT. As protein: CASSQKDRVYPDTQYF.

This clonotype was seen more than once but under ten times. The V gene is TRBV7-6, the J gene TRBJ2-1, with D possibly being TRBD2 (6 bases). Germline-derived CDR1 and CDR2 are SGHVS and FNYEAQ. Trimming cost V 1 base and J 6 bases, with 13 bases left between them. The CDR3 spans 15 residues. The CDR3 loop is CASSLGGPGVNEQFF. Here the CDR3 DNA reads TGTGCCAGCAGCTTAGGGGGCCCGGGGGTCAATGAGCAGTTCTTC.

This clonotype was picked up many times. The chain recombines TRBV24-1 with TRBJ2-5; 12 nucleotides align to TRBD2. This CDR3 region has 18 residues. The germline gives CDR1 KGHDR, CDR2 SFDVKD. With V trimmed by 4 bases and J by 4 bases, 12 bases remained unmatched. DNA for the CDR3: TGTGCCACCAGTGACCACTTTCGACTAGCGGGAGAGGGAGAGACCCAGTACTTC. Its translation: CATSDHFRLAGEGETQYF.

The chain combines TRBV6-5 with TRBJ2-2; D ambiguous. The V gene lost 7 bases and the J gene lost 3 bases, with 15 bases spanning the gap. The CDR3 consists of 15 residues. Per germline, CDR1 MNHEY and CDR2 SVGAGI. CDR3 coding DNA: TGTGCCAGCACCACAGACGGAACTCACACCGGGGAGCTGTTTTTT. Protein: CASTTDGTHTGELFF.

V and J are TRBV4-3 and TRBJ2-1; D possibly corresponds to TRBD2 (5 bases). This CDR3 has 17 residues. V was clipped by 2 bases and J by 6 bases, with 20 bases between them. Germline CDR1 and CDR2: LGHNA and YSLEER. Written as DNA, the CDR3 is TGCGCCAGCAGCCAATATGTAATCGGGGATTTAGGCAATGAGCAGTTCTTC. Protein sequence: CASSQYVIGDLGNEQFF.

Turning to this clonotype: This clone may be a read error of a much larger clone one base away. CDR3 nucleotide sequence: TGTGCCTGCAGTGGGAACAGGGACTACAATGAGCAGTTCTTC. Translated: CACSGNRDYNEQFF. The V call is TRBV12-3 or TRBV12-4, the J call TRBJ2-1; a possible D gene is TRBD1 (6 bases). The CDR3 has 14 amino acids.

As to this clonotype: The junction departs from the called germline gene at one end, perhaps through a read error. The J gene is TRBJ2-5, the V gene TRBV27, with D possibly matching TRBD2 (5 bases). CDR3 length: 13 amino acids. Looked up from germline, CDR1 is MNHEY and CDR2 is SMNVEV (reference sequence). The CDR3 region is CASSLSVSETQYF. CDR3 sequence (DNA): TGTGCCAGCAGTTTATCAGTTAGCGAGACCCAATACTTC.

This chain connects TRBV19 to TRBJ2-3, with a tentative D call TRBD1 (5 bases). This CDR3 is 16 amino acids long. V dropped 4 bases and J dropped 0 bases, with 14 bases sitting between them. CDR1 is LNHDA and CDR2 is SQIVND in the germline V gene (reference sequence). CDR3 region: CASSRYQGTSTDTQYF. The CDR3 coding sequence is TGTGCCAGTAGTAGATATCAGGGCACTAGCACAGATACGCAGTATTTT.

This clonotype was recorded at least ten times. V usage is TRBV7-6 and J usage is TRBJ1-1; 8 nucleotides align to TRBD1. J was trimmed by 10 bases and V by 4 bases; bases with no gene match: 8. Germline V gene lookup returns CDR1 SGHVS and CDR2 FNYEAQ. The CDR3 covers 13 residues. The CDR3: CASSSGQGAAAFF. In DNA, the CDR3 is TGTGCCAGCAGCTCCGGTCAGGGGGCCGCAGCTTTCTTT.

This clonotype has a handful of counts. The gene calls are TRBV6-8 and TRBJ2-7, with no clear D. V shed 6 bases and J shed 3 bases, with 18 bases lying between them. Looked up from germline, CDR1 is MNHGY and CDR2 is SAAAGT. The CDR3 loop spans 15 amino acids. The CDR3 loop reads CASRGWRQENYEQYV. The CDR3 nucleotides are TGTGCCAGCAGAGGATGGCGGCAGGAGAACTACGAGCAGTACGTC.

The chain recombines TRBV5-6 with TRBJ2-5; D unclear. CDR3 length: 14 residues. Germline V CDR1 and CDR2: SGHDT, YYEEEE. V lost 0 bases, J lost 3 bases, and 9 bases lay in between. This CDR3 is CASSLVGSKETQYF. The CDR3 nucleotides read TGTGCCAGCAGCTTGGTTGGCAGCAAAGAGACCCAGTACTTC. The complete variable domain, with remaining parts taken from reference TRBV5-6 and TRBJ2-5, reads DAGVTQSPTHLIKTRGQQVTLRCSPKSGHDTVSWYQQALGQGPQFIFQYYEEEERQRGNFPDRFSGHQFPNYSSELNVNALLLGDSALYLCASSLVGSKETQYFGPGTRLLVL.

A single count supports this clonotype. The chain employs TRBV6-6 and TRBJ2-1; D is uncertain. The V end was cut by 8 bases, the J end by 4 bases, with 18 bases between. This CDR3 contains 15 residues. CDR1 is MNHNY, CDR2 SVGAGI, per germline (reference sequence). CDR3 in amino acids: CASQVLVKAYNEQFF. The CDR3 DNA reads as TGTGCCAGCCAAGTGTTAGTTAAGGCTTACAATGAGCAGTTCTTC.

This chain connects TRBV7-2 to TRBJ1-5; D call uncertain. Germline CDR1 reads SGHTA; CDR2 reads FQGNSA. The V end lost 5 bases, the J end lost 6 bases, and 20 bases lay between the germline ends. The CDR3 is made up of 16 amino acids. The CDR3 DNA sequence: TGTGCCAGCAGCCCTACTATACCTCCGGGAGTTCAGCCCCAGCATTTT. This encodes CASSPTIPPGVQPQHF.

This clonotype occurred many times. The chain links TRBV7-6 to TRBJ2-7; the D is unclear. V lost 5 bases and J lost 2, with 13 bases in between. CDR1 and CDR2 (germline): SGHVS, FNYEAQ. CDR3 size: 14 residues. CDR3 sequence reads: CASSPQLYPYEQYF. The CDR3 DNA reads as TGTGCCAGCAGCCCACAGCTATACCCCTACGAGCAGTACTTC.

This clonotype was seen a handful of times. The chain joins TRBV27 to TRBJ1-1, with D perhaps TRBD1 (5 bases). This CDR3 has 15 amino acids. Germline V gene lookup returns CDR1 MNHEY and CDR2 SMNVEV (reference sequence). V was pared by 7 bases and J by 2 bases, with 17 bases between. CDR3 loop: CASNPFMGDNTEAFF. The DNA of the CDR3 is TGTGCCAGCAACCCCTTCATGGGGGATAACACTGAAGCTTTCTTT.

This clonotype was counted between two and nine times. The chain couples TRBV5-4 to TRBJ1-1; 9 positions match TRBD1. CDR3 length: 15 residues. Germline values: CDR1 SGHNT, CDR2 YYREEE (reference sequence). After removal of 7 bases from V and 5 bases from J, the junction contained 12 bases not matched to a gene. CDR3 DNA: TGTGCCAGCGTTGACGTTTACAGGGGGCGGACTGAAGCTTTCTTT. Its protein is CASVDVYRGRTEAFF.

The rearrangement links TRBV2 to TRBJ2-1; D is perhaps TRBD1 or TRBD2 (5 bases each). V was pared by 8 bases and J by 5 bases, with 16 bases between. The CDR3 is made up of 14 amino acids. Germline V CDR1 and CDR2: SNHLY, FYNNEI. The CDR3 DNA reads TGTGCCAGCGTTACTTGGGACCGCCACAATGAGCAGTTCTTC. Its protein product is CASVTWDRHNEQFF.

By frequency in the sample, this clonotype is medium-sized. DNA for the CDR3: TGTGCCAGCAGCCCCCGGGGACAGGGGTTACAAATTTACAATGAGCAGTTCTTC. It encodes CASSPRGQGLQIYNEQFF. This chain connects TRBV7-8 to TRBJ2-1, with 10 bases lining up with TRBD1. The germline V gene encodes CDR1 SGHVS and CDR2 FQNEAQ. The CDR3 consists of 18 residues. V trimming: 5 bases; J trimming: 4 bases; junction bases outside the gene matches: 14.

The chain uses TRBV4-1 and TRBJ2-3; D is uncertain. This CDR3 is 15 amino acids long. CDR1 is MGHRA and CDR2 is YSYEKL in the germline V gene. The V gene lost 1 base and the J gene lost 5 bases, with 13 bases spanning the gap. The CDR3 bases are TGCGCCAGCAGCCAAGGGACCAGTAGAGGAGATACGCAGTATTTT. This translates into CASSQGTSRGDTQYF.

This clonotype was recorded many times. This chain connects TRBV12-3 or TRBV12-4 to TRBJ2-3, with 8 bases matching TRBD1. After removal of 6 bases from V and 2 bases from J, the junction contained 4 bases not matched to a gene. The CDR3 runs to 14 residues. The CDR3 spells CASRDRENTDTQYF. CDR3 coding DNA: TGTGCCAGCAGGGACAGGGAAAACACAGATACGCAGTATTTT.

This clonotype was recorded many times. J is TRBJ2-1 and V is TRBV7-9, with TRBD1 matching 7 bases. CDR1 is SEHNR and CDR2 is FQNEAQ in the germline V gene (reference sequence). The length of the CDR3 is 18 residues. Trimming at V came to 7 bases and at J to 3 bases, leaving 18 bases not matched to a gene. The CDR3 is CASITDRVDMAYYNEQFF. The CDR3 DNA reads TGTGCCAGCATCACCGACAGGGTAGACATGGCCTACTACAATGAGCAGTTCTTC.